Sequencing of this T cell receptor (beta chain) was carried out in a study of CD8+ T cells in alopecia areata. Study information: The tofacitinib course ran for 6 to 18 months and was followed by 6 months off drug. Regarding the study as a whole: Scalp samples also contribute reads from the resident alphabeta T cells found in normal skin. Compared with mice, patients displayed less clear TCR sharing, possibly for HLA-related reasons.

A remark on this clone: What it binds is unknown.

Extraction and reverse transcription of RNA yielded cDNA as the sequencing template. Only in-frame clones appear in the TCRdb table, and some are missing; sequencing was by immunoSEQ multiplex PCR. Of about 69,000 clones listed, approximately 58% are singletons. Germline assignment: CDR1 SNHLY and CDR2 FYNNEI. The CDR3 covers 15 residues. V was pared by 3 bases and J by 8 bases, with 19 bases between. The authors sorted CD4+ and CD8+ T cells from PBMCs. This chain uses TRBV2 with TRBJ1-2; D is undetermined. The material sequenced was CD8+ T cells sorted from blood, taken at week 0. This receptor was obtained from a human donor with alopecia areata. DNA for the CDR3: TGTGCCAGCAGTGATCTCGTCCCGGTCGTGGGGGGCTACACCTTC. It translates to CASSDLVPVVGGYTF.